The 13 T cell receptor beta chains in this list originate from one sample, sequenced in a study of T cells expressing NK-cell markers. TCRdb re-called the 5' RACE reads; one entry per CDR3 protein, DNA not given. The sample table includes 550,000 to 600,000 distinct CDR3 sequences. Sequencing was done on a sample of blood T cells: a sorted CD56 or NKG2C T cell subset, CD4+ or CD8+ T cells, or bulk PBMC T cells (not recorded which). The receptors here all came from a young man in good health.

The V and J genes are TRBV6-1 and TRBJ2-4; absent DNA, TCRdb's TRBD1 call cannot be checked. CDR3 size: 12 residues. Germline CDR1 MNHNS, CDR2 SASEGT. The CDR3 is CASSETGNIQYF.

The chain uses TRBV10-1 and TRBJ2-1; with no DNA, the TCRdb D assignment of TRBD2 cannot be verified. The CDR3 has 14 residues. Germline V gives CDR1 WNHNN, CDR2 SYGVQD (reference sequence). CDR3 amino acids: CASSGLLSYNEQFF.

The chain combines TRBV3-1 with TRBJ2-1. In germline, CDR1 is LGHDT, CDR2 YNNKEL (reference sequence). The CDR3 length is 16 residues. CDR3 loop: CASSQEVGFSYNEQFF.

V usage is TRBV27 and J usage is TRBJ1-4; TCRdb selects TRBD1, and the lack of DNA leaves this call unchecked. This CDR3 comprises 12 residues. Germline V lookup: CDR1 MNHEY, CDR2 SMNVEV (reference sequence). The CDR3 region is CASGGGGEKLFF.

The chain uses TRBV4-3 and TRBJ2-4; there is no DNA to check the TCRdb D call of TRBD2. In germline, CDR1 is LGHNA, CDR2 YSLEER. The CDR3 has 17 residues. This chain's CDR3 is CASSQDPGLVAKNIQYF.

This rearrangement joins TRBV9 to TRBJ1-1; TCRdb outputs TRBD1, but without DNA this stays unchecked. Germline loops: CDR1 SGDLS, CDR2 YYNGEE. This CDR3 has 13 amino acids. CDR3 region: CASSGGLSTEAFF. The variable domain in full, completed from reference TRBV9 and TRBJ1-1, reads DSGVTQTPKHLITATGQRVTLRCSPRSGDLSVYWYQQSLDQGLQFLIQYYNGEERAKGNILERFSAQQFPDLHSELNLSSLELGDSALYFCASSGGLSTEAFFGQGTRLTVV.

The chain couples TRBV6-5 to TRBJ1-3; as DNA is missing, the TRBD1 call by TCRdb cannot be tested. This CDR3 has 15 residues. From germline, CDR1 is MNHEY and CDR2 SVGAGI. The CDR3 region is CASSYSGDVGNTIYF.

The CDR3 is CAISERSPYEQYF. This chain uses TRBV10-3 with TRBJ2-7; TCRdb proposes TRBD1, but this gene call is untestable without DNA. Germline V gives CDR1 ENHRY, CDR2 SYGVKD. This CDR3 region has 13 residues.

The rearrangement joins TRBV6-5 to TRBJ1-6. There are 18 residues in the CDR3. Germline loops: CDR1 MNHEY, CDR2 SVGAGI. CDR3 sequence: CASSYDLVGLFLRSPLHF.

The V gene is TRBV24-1, the J gene TRBJ2-1; TCRdb reports TRBD2, a call that lacks DNA to check it against. The CDR3 is made up of 15 amino acids. In germline, CDR1 is KGHDR, CDR2 SFDVKD. Here the CDR3 reads CATSGEGSSYNEQFF.

The gene calls are TRBV6-1 and TRBJ1-1; TCRdb lists TRBD1, though no DNA is available to test this call. The CDR3 has 14 residues. The germline V gene has CDR1 MNHNS and CDR2 SASEGT. CDR3 residues: CASSPPGQGVLAFF.

The chain has TRBV15 and TRBJ2-6; TCRdb lists TRBD1, though no DNA is available to test this call. Looked up from germline, CDR1 is LNHNV and CDR2 is YYDKDF (reference sequence). CDR3 length: 17 amino acids. The CDR3 here is CATSRGTTGTGANVLTF.

The J gene is TRBJ2-1, the V gene TRBV5-5. The CDR3 consists of 17 residues. Germline V gene sequence: CDR1 SGHKS, CDR2 YYEKEE (reference sequence). The CDR3 loop reads CASSLGHGGSAYNEQFF.